These 9 T cell receptor beta chains share one sample of origin, sequenced in a study of post-analysis software for immune sequencing data. TCR beta cDNA libraries had unique molecular identifiers. One entry per CDR3 protein results from TCRdb running MiXCR on the PCR reads. The profile covers 650,000 to 900,000 distinct CDR3 sequences, with about half appearing a single time and roughly 4.5% taken by the ten largest. Findings and caveats of the study: A few TRBV segments appeared more often in patients than in controls, and TRBV5-6, TRBV5-1 and TRBV20-1 were among these.

Their antigens are not known. The sequenced sample consisted of blood. These receptors were taken from a girl aged 5-17 years with multiple sclerosis.

The chain links TRBV7-9 to TRBJ2-3, with 8 bases lining up with TRBD2. Trimming at V came to 7 bases and at J to 6 bases, leaving 12 bases not matched to a gene. The CDR3 extends over 15 amino acids. The germline V gene has CDR1 SEHNR and CDR2 FQNEAQ (reference sequence). The CDR3 DNA reads as TGTGCCAGCATACGGACTCGCGGGAGGCGGGATACGCAGTATTTT. This codes for CASIRTRGRRDTQYF.

Concerning this clonotype: A read error may account for a junction end that differs from germline. V gene TRBV4-3 combines with J gene TRBJ1-2; D not certain. The CDR3 runs 16 residues. Germline CDR1 LGHNA, CDR2 YSLEER. CDR3 amino acids: CASSQPARGSGYGHTF. The DNA of the CDR3 is TGCGCCAGCAGCCAACCAGCGAGAGGGTCGGGCTATGGCCACACCTTC.

The J gene is TRBJ1-5, the V gene TRBV4-3; D may be TRBD1 (6 bases). CDR1 LGHNA and CDR2 YSLEER come from the germline V gene. V was shortened by 0 bases and J by 5 bases, with 26 bases between the two germline ends. The CDR3 extends over 20 amino acids. Written as DNA, the CDR3 is TGCGCCAGCAGCCAAGAATGGATAAGGTCGGCAGGGGACGTCGATCAGCCCCAGCATTTT. Its protein product is CASSQEWIRSAGDVDQPQHF.

The chain employs TRBV29-1 and TRBJ2-7; tentative D call: TRBD1 (6 bases). The J call is doubtful: the DNA matches TRBJ2-5 better. The CDR3 is 16 amino acids. Looked up from germline, CDR1 is SQVTM and CDR2 is ANQGSEA. CDR3 DNA sequence: TGCAGCGTTGAAGAATGGTGGGACACCTACGGAGAGACCCAGTACTTC. Residues: CSVEEWWDTYGETQYF.

The chain links TRBV6-5 to TRBJ1-6; TRBD1 matches at 9 bases. CDR1 is MNHEY and CDR2 is SVGAGI in the germline V gene. The V and J ends lost 6 bases and 10 bases, in that order; junction bases with no gene match: 10. This CDR3 comprises 15 residues. CDR3 DNA: TGTGCCAGCAGCCCCTCACAGGGGGCCAGGTCACCCCTCCACTTT. Translation gives CASSPSQGARSPLHF.

This clonotype came up a few times. The V call is TRBV5-1, the J call TRBJ2-3; no clear D gene. The CDR3 is 15 residues long. Deletions cut 4 bases from V and 4 bases from J, with 16 bases between. The germline V gene has CDR1 SGHRS and CDR2 YFSETQ. This CDR3 is CASSGGRARADTQYF. CDR3 sequence (DNA): TGCGCCAGCAGCGGTGGTCGAGCTCGGGCAGATACGCAGTATTTT.

The DNA of the CDR3 is TGTGCCAGCAGCCAAGGGACAGGGGTCCAAGAGACCCAGTACTTC. Translation: CASSQGTGVQETQYF. The J gene is TRBJ2-5, the V gene TRBV3-1; 9 bases are shared with TRBD1. This CDR3 has 15 amino acids. After removal of 1 base from V and 1 base from J, the junction contained 1 base not matched to a gene. The germline CDR1 and CDR2 sequences are LGHDT and YNNKEL (reference sequence).

This clonotype was found a few times. The genes are TRBV19 and TRBJ1-1; D uncertain. Germline CDR1 LNHDA, CDR2 SQIVND (reference sequence). Between the trimmed V and J ends, which lost 0 bases and 3 bases, there was a span of 5 bases. The CDR3 has 13 amino acids. The chain's CDR3 is CASSIDRDTEAFF. The CDR3 coding sequence is TGTGCCAGTAGTATAGACCGAGACACTGAAGCTTTCTTT.

The table lists this clonotype with a few counts. This chain joins TRBV29-1 and TRBJ2-3; D may be TRBD2 (6 bases). Germline CDR1 SQVTM, CDR2 ANQGSEA. V gave up 3 bases and J gave up 2 bases, with 15 bases separating them. The CDR3 covers 15 residues. CDR3 DNA sequence: TGCAGCGTTGACGGTACTAGCTCGTACACAGATACGCAGTATTTT. This gives the protein CSVDGTSSYTDTQYF.